The clone carrying this T cell receptor (beta chain) appeared many times. From 350 to 500 ng of RNA, a library with molecular barcoded alpha/delta and beta/gamma adaptors was made. TCRdb reanalysed the reads using MiXCR and keeps one entry per CDR3 protein. The sample lists about 41,000 distinct CDR3 sequences; about an eighth were seen once. The entry originates in a study of read filtering for tumor transcriptome and immune sequencing. Study in general: Among patients, 17 to 20 were male and around 15 female, aged about 45 to 80 (mean around 66).

The V end lost 4 bases, the J end lost 6 bases, and 10 bases lay between the germline ends. Per germline, CDR1 SGHTA and CDR2 FQGNSA. CDR3 size: 12 residues. The TCR comes from a donor at least 40 years old with multiple myeloma. The rearrangement uses TRBV7-2 and TRBJ2-7; maybe TRBD1 (5 bases). The sample was a population of CD138-negative cells sorted from bone marrow. The CDR3 DNA is TGTGCCAGCAGCTGGGGTAGGGGCGAGCAGTACTTC. It translates to CASSWGRGEQYF.